This T cell receptor (beta chain) derives from a study of CD8 T cells in ankylosing spondylitis. Study-level points and caveats: A TCR beta motif of about 8 highly homologous variants seemed to mark ankylosing spondylitis blood.

The CDR3 length is 15 residues. The germline gives CDR1 SQVTM, CDR2 ANQGSEA. The ends lost 6 bases at V and 7 bases at J; junction bases unmatched: 13. Generation of TCR beta libraries employed quantitative 5'-RACE incorporating molecular barcodes. TCRdb reanalysed the 5' RACE reads using MiXCR and keeps one entry per CDR3 protein. Among 200,000 to 300,000 distinct CDR3 sequences, over 9.5% were seen once, and the ten largest hold less than 3%. This clonotype was found many times. Its antigen is unknown. The sample taken for sequencing was blood, either unsorted or a sorted T cell fraction (not recorded which). This chain uses TRBV29-1 with TRBJ2-1, with TRBD1 matching over 9 bases. This clonotype was obtained from a male donor with ankylosing spondylitis or in good health (not recorded which). CDR3 nucleotides: TGCAGCGTCGGTCGGGGACAGGGAAGTAGGAATGAGCAGTTCTTC. Its protein is CSVGRGQGSRNEQFF.